One sample yielded the 30 T cell receptor beta chains listed below, sequenced in a study of shared T cell receptors in the human thymus. Profiled with immunoSEQ multiplex PCR; TCRdb holds only in-frame clones, not every one. This repertoire shows 720,000 or so clones, roughly 88% found once; its top ten account for around 0.01%. The same specimen was also included in a second study, on human thymus T cells.

Input material: thymocytes. The receptors derive from a girl younger than two with a congenital heart defect.

CDR3 DNA: TGCGCCAGCAGCTCGACAGGGTTTGAGACTAATGAAAAACTGTTTTTT. Protein: CASSSTGFETNEKLFF. The rearrangement links TRBV5-1 to TRBJ1-4; 7 nucleotides match TRBD1. Germline CDR1 and CDR2: SGHRS and YFSETQ. CDR3 length: 16 amino acids. Trimming took 3 bases from V and 2 from J; bases not matched to a gene: 7.

J is TRBJ2-1 and V is TRBV9; 9 bases agree with TRBD2. CDR1 SGDLS and CDR2 YYNGEE come from the germline V gene. The CDR3 is 15 amino acids. The V segment lost 0 bases and the J segment 9 bases; nucleotides outside the gene matches: 7. Written as DNA, the CDR3 is TGTGCCAGCAGCGTAGATGGCGGGGGGGCCTGTGAGCAGTTCTTC. It specifies CASSVDGGGACEQFF.

This chain uses TRBV7-2 with TRBJ2-5, with 12 bases that match TRBD2. The V segment lost 0 bases and the J segment 5 bases; nucleotides outside the gene matches: 7. The CDR3 is 17 amino acids. Looked up from germline, CDR1 is SGHTA and CDR2 is FQGNSA. CDR3 DNA: TGTGCCAGCAGCTTAGCTCATTACGGGACTAGCGGGGAGACCCAGTACTTC. Translated, it gives CASSLAHYGTSGETQYF.

The J gene is TRBJ2-5, the V gene TRBV5-1; 9 bases line up with TRBD1. V shed 7 bases, J shed 8 bases, and the junction held 12 bases outside the gene matches. The CDR3 covers 14 residues. Germline V CDR1 and CDR2: SGHRS, YFSETQ. The CDR3 DNA sequence: TGCGCCAGCTACGGAGCCGGGACAGGGAGAACCCAGTACTTC. It specifies CASYGAGTGRTQYF.

The J gene is TRBJ1-3, the V gene TRBV4-2; D is perhaps TRBD1 (5 bases). V lost 0 bases and J 2 bases, leaving 8 bases between the germline ends. Per the germline V gene, CDR1 is LGHNA and CDR2 is YNFKEQ. This CDR3 spans 15 amino acids. In nucleotides, the CDR3 is TGTGCCAGCAGCCAAGACCCCAGGGCTGGAAACACCATATATTTT. Translation: CASSQDPRAGNTIYF.

The chain recombines TRBV29-1 with TRBJ1-2; maybe TRBD1 (6 bases). From germline, CDR1 is SQVTM and CDR2 ANQGSEA. The CDR3 totals 14 residues. V lost 6 bases, J lost 6 bases, and 20 bases lay in between. The CDR3 here is CSVKGGEGRNGYTF. The CDR3 DNA follows: TGCAGCGTGAAGGGGGGGGAAGGAAGGAATGGCTACACCTTC.

The chain links TRBV25-1 to TRBJ2-7; D unresolved. V was cut by 1 base and J by 5 bases, with 15 bases left in between. The CDR3 consists of 15 residues. Germline V gene sequence: CDR1 MGHDK, CDR2 SYGVNS. This CDR3 reads CASSELADSMDEQYF. Here the CDR3 DNA reads TGTGCCAGCAGTGAATTGGCAGACTCGATGGACGAGCAGTACTTC.

This clone was seen just once. The chain has TRBV4-2 and TRBJ2-5, with D maybe TRBD1 (6 bases). The V end lost 4 bases, the J end lost 3 bases, and 15 bases lay between the germline ends. Germline CDR1 reads LGHNA; CDR2 reads YNFKEQ. CDR3 length equals 15 residues. CDR3 residues: CASSPPGTPKETQYF. CDR3 sequence (DNA): TGTGCCAGCAGCCCACCCGGGACACCGAAAGAGACCCAGTACTTC.

In its sample, this clone was seen a few times. The chain combines TRBV6-1 with TRBJ1-5; D is ambiguous. V lost 4 bases and J 6 bases, leaving 13 bases between the germline ends. From germline, CDR1 is MNHNS and CDR2 SASEGT. The CDR3 has 14 amino acids. The CDR3 bases are TGTGCCAGCAGTGTCTGGCCGCTTCGTCAGCCCCAGCATTTT. Amino acids: CASSVWPLRQPQHF.

This clone was recorded once. The chain combines TRBV7-9 with TRBJ1-3, with 7 nucleotides matching TRBD1. V trimming: 1 base; J trimming: 1 base; junction bases outside the gene matches: 7. Germline values: CDR1 SEHNR, CDR2 FQNEAQ (reference sequence). This CDR3 has 17 residues. CDR3 protein: CASSLGVGQESGNTIYF. The CDR3 DNA follows: TGTGCCAGCAGCTTAGGTGTAGGACAGGAGTCTGGAAACACCATATATTTT.

The rearrangement joins TRBV5-6 to TRBJ2-3; TRBD2 is a possible D gene (6 bases). Germline V lookup: CDR1 SGHDT, CDR2 YYEEEE. The V gene lost 2 bases and the J gene lost 4 bases, with 20 bases spanning the gap. The CDR3 runs to 17 residues. As DNA, the CDR3 is TGTGCCAGCAGCTTAAAGGGACTTCGATCGTTCCCAGATACGCAGTATTTT. This sequence encodes CASSLKGLRSFPDTQYF.

The V call is TRBV28, the J call TRBJ2-7; 10 bases fit TRBD1. CDR3 length equals 17 residues. Losses at the gene ends were 0 bases for V and 7 bases for J; bases not matched to a gene: 12. Germline-derived CDR1 and CDR2 are MDHEN and SYDVKM. CDR3: CASSLCSDRGRGEEQYF. CDR3 DNA: TGTGCCAGCAGTTTATGTTCCGACAGGGGGCGCGGTGAAGAGCAGTACTTC.

J is TRBJ2-7 and V is TRBV9; possible D gene TRBD1, 8 bases. The CDR3 runs to 16 residues. CDR1 and CDR2 from the germline V gene are SGDLS and YYNGEE. Deletions cut 4 bases from V and 1 base from J, with 18 bases between. This CDR3 is CASSSGGGTGSYEQYF. For the CDR3, the DNA is TGTGCCAGCAGCTCGGGAGGAGGGACAGGTTCCTACGAGCAGTACTTC.

This clone was detected a few times. This sequence joins TRBV14 and TRBJ2-3, with TRBD2 matching over 8 bases. The CDR3 loop spans 16 amino acids. J gave up 5 bases and V 0 bases, and 7 bases lay outside the gene matches. Germline CDR1 is SGHDN and CDR2 is FVKESK. The CDR3 region has the DNA TGTGCCAGCAGCCAAGACGGGGGGGGGCAACTAGATACGCAGTATTTT. As protein: CASSQDGGGQLDTQYF. The full variable domain, in which reference TRBV14 and TRBJ2-3 provide the parts outside the CDR3, is EAGVTQFPSHSVIEKGQTVTLRCDPISGHDNLYWYRRVMGKEIKFLLHFVKESKQDESGMPNNRFLAERTGGTYSTLKVQPAELEDSGVYFCASSQDGGGQLDTQYFGPGTRLTVL.

V usage is TRBV15 and J usage is TRBJ1-1; unclear D gene. Germline lookup yields CDR1 LNHNV and CDR2 YYDKDF (reference sequence). V lost 8 bases and J lost 8, with 18 bases in between. This CDR3 has 13 residues. CDR3 bases: TGTGCCACCGCCCGGAACGGGGAGGAAGAAGCTTTCTTT. This encodes CATARNGEEEAFF.

This chain uses TRBV4-3 with TRBJ2-2; possible D gene TRBD2, 5 bases. The CDR3 length is 20 residues. Trimming cost V 0 bases and J 5 bases, with 25 bases left between them. Germline V gives CDR1 LGHNA, CDR2 YSLEER. In DNA, the CDR3 is TGCGCCAGCAGCCAAGATCAAGTGTTGTATCGCCTAGCCCCAACCGGGGAGCTGTTTTTT. Translation: CASSQDQVLYRLAPTGELFF.

The V gene is TRBV28, the J gene TRBJ2-5; 7 bases line up with TRBD2. CDR1 and CDR2 from the germline V gene are MDHEN and SYDVKM. V lost 2 bases, J lost 4 bases, and 7 bases stayed unmatched. The CDR3 is made up of 15 amino acids. CDR3 coding DNA: TGTGCCAGCAGTTTAGGGAGGGCTAGTGGAGAGACCCAGTACTTC. Protein: CASSLGRASGETQYF.

The chain employs TRBV6-5 and TRBJ2-7, with a possible D match to TRBD2 (5 bases). With 7 bases removed from V and 4 bases from J, the gap between germline ends came to 20 bases. This CDR3 has 15 amino acids. Germline lookup yields CDR1 MNHEY and CDR2 SVGAGI. DNA of the CDR3: TGTGCCAGCACCCGATTGGGAGCCGGATTATACGAGCAGTACTTC. Translated: CASTRLGAGLYEQYF.

The V gene is TRBV5-5, the J gene TRBJ1-2; the D is unclear. V gave up 2 bases and J gave up 4 bases, with 9 bases separating them. The CDR3 is 13 amino acids. Germline lookup yields CDR1 SGHKS and CDR2 YYEKEE (reference sequence). CDR3 loop: CASSLVELYGYTF. The CDR3, as DNA: TGTGCCAGCAGCTTAGTAGAACTCTATGGCTACACCTTC.

This clone was picked up a small number of times. The rearrangement links TRBV4-3 to TRBJ1-2; D perhaps matches TRBD1 (6 bases). From germline, CDR1 is LGHNA and CDR2 YSLEER. V dropped 1 base and J dropped 4 bases, with 13 bases sitting between them. The CDR3 consists of 15 residues. The CDR3 bases are TGCGCCAGCAGCCAAGGGACAGCGCGTCTCTATGGCTACACCTTC. Its translation: CASSQGTARLYGYTF.

About this clone: A read error may produce the germline difference seen at one junction end. This chain links TRBV6-1 with TRBJ1-4; D call uncertain. The CDR3 covers 17 residues. Germline V gives CDR1 MNHNS, CDR2 SASEGT. The CDR3 DNA reads as TGTGCCAACAGTGAACCCCGCTCGGAGGGTCACTGGGAAAAACTGTTTTTT. It codes for CANSEPRSEGHWEKLFF.

This clone was found a few times. The V and J genes are TRBV15 and TRBJ2-7, with TRBD1 matching over 7 bases. Unmatched junction bases numbered 8, after V lost 5 bases and J lost 4 bases. The CDR3 runs to 14 residues. Germline CDR1 is LNHNV and CDR2 is YYDKDF (reference sequence). The CDR3 here is CATSPRGGDYEQYF. The CDR3 DNA reads TGTGCCACCAGCCCCCGAGGGGGCGATTACGAGCAGTACTTC.

The chain uses TRBV28 and TRBJ1-5; 7 nucleotides match TRBD1. The CDR3 is made up of 21 amino acids. The V segment lost 6 bases and the J segment 0 bases; nucleotides outside the gene matches: 23. Germline CDR1 and CDR2: MDHEN and SYDVKM. CDR3 in DNA: TGTGCCAGCAGCTTGAACAAATTGACAGGGAGCCTCCTATATAGCAATCAGCCCCAGCATTTT. Amino acids: CASSLNKLTGSLLYSNQPQHF. Full variable domain (rest looked up from reference TRBV28 and TRBJ1-5): DVKVTQSSRYLVKRTGEKVFLECVQDMDHENMFWYRQDPGLGLRLIYFSYDVKMKEKGDIPEGYSVSREKKERFSLILESASTNQTSMYLCASSLNKLTGSLLYSNQPQHFGDGTRLSIL.

The chain links TRBV7-8 to TRBJ2-7, with a weak D call TRBD1 (5 bases). The germline V and J ends were trimmed by 5 bases and 5 bases, with 19 bases remaining between them. The CDR3 consists of 15 residues. Germline loops: CDR1 SGHVS, CDR2 FQNEAQ. This chain's CDR3 is CASSLIPRVPHEQYF. The CDR3 bases are TGTGCCAGCAGCCTCATACCCAGGGTCCCCCACGAGCAGTACTTC. Full variable domain (rest looked up from reference TRBV7-8 and TRBJ2-7): GAGVSQSPRYKVAKRGQDVALRCDPISGHVSLFWYQQALGQGPEFLTYFQNEAQLDKSGLPSDRFFAERPEGSVSTLKIQRTQQEDSAVYLCASSLIPRVPHEQYFGPGTRLTVT.

The chain carries TRBV7-9 and TRBJ2-1; 10 positions agree with TRBD1. V lost 2 bases and J lost 5; bases outside the gene matches: 9. The germline gives CDR1 SEHNR, CDR2 FQNEAQ (reference sequence). The CDR3 consists of 17 residues. In DNA form, the CDR3 reads TGTGCCAGCAGCTTACCAGATGACAGGGGGCTCCACAATGAGCAGTTCTTC. Residues: CASSLPDDRGLHNEQFF.

The chain has TRBV7-2 and TRBJ2-2; the match to TRBD1 covers 8 bases. Germline trimming cut 3 bases from V and 4 bases from J; bases unmatched to any gene: 7. There are 16 residues in the CDR3. Germline V CDR1 and CDR2: SGHTA, FQGNSA. CDR3 protein: CASSLGQDFFTGELFF. The CDR3, as DNA: TGTGCCAGCAGCTTGGGACAGGACTTTTTCACCGGGGAGCTGTTTTTT.

Turning to this clone: Other DNA variants within this sample encode the same CDR3. The chain is built from TRBV5-1 and TRBJ1-6, with D hard to call. Trimming took off 2 bases at V and 3 bases at J, with 18 bases between the two ends. This CDR3 has 18 residues. From germline, CDR1 is SGHRS and CDR2 YFSETQ. CDR3 region: CASSLAGAQLLYNSPLHF. For the CDR3, the DNA is TGCGCCAGCAGCTTAGCGGGTGCCCAACTCCTCTATAATTCACCCCTCCACTTT. Based on the CDR3 plus reference TRBV5-1 and TRBJ1-6, the full variable domain is KAGVTQTPRYLIKTRGQQVTLSCSPISGHRSVSWYQQTPGQGLQFLFEYFSETQRNKGNFPGRFSGRQFSNSRSEMNVSTLELGDSALYLCASSLAGAQLLYNSPLHFGNGTRLTVT.

This clone was counted once. The chain combines TRBV6-6 with TRBJ2-7; D is unresolved. Germline loops: CDR1 MNHNY, CDR2 SVGAGI (reference sequence). The CDR3 runs to 13 residues. Trimming stripped 7 bases from V and 0 bases from J, with 10 bases between. Here the CDR3 reads CASTVQDSYEQYF. The CDR3 DNA sequence: TGTGCCAGCACTGTCCAGGACTCCTACGAGCAGTACTTC.

The rearrangement joins TRBV5-5 to TRBJ2-7; TRBD2 matches at 11 bases. CDR1 is SGHKS, CDR2 YYEKEE, per germline (reference sequence). With 4 bases clipped from V and 4 bases from J, the junction kept 10 bases outside the gene matches. CDR3 length equals 16 residues. The CDR3 sequence is CASSRLRTSGPYEQYF. The CDR3 DNA reads as TGTGCCAGCAGCCGACTAAGGACTAGCGGGCCGTACGAGCAGTACTTC. The entire variable domain, with the rest obtained from reference TRBV5-5 and TRBJ2-7, is as follows: DAGVTQSPTHLIKTRGQQVTLRCSPISGHKSVSWYQQVLGQGPQFIFQYYEKEERGRGNFPDRFSARQFPNYSSELNVNALLLGDSALYLCASSRLRTSGPYEQYFGPGTRLTVT.

The V gene is TRBV14, the J gene TRBJ1-1; TRBD1 matches 8 bases. The germline V gene encodes CDR1 SGHDN and CDR2 FVKESK. With V trimmed by 0 bases and J by 1 base, 4 bases remained unmatched. The CDR3 runs 16 residues. The CDR3 DNA reads as TGTGCCAGCAGCCAAGATAAACAGGGGGAGAACACTGAAGCTTTCTTT. Protein product: CASSQDKQGENTEAFF.